This T cell receptor (beta chain) was profiled in a study of OX40 agonist ivuxolimab in advanced cancers. The repertoire was sequenced with immunoSEQ multiplex PCR; TCRdb's copy has only in-frame clones and lacks some. The data contain tens of thousands of clones, approximately 90% of them singletons. Germline V gene sequence: CDR1 LNHDA, CDR2 SQIVND (reference sequence). Trimming removed 6 bases from V and 5 bases from J, with 13 bases in between. The CDR3 totals 13 residues. Sequenced here: CD4+ or CD8+ T cells sorted from blood, sampled in a trial of the OX40 agonist ivuxolimab. This chain links TRBV19 with TRBJ2-5; D ambiguous. This TCR derives from an adult with an advanced solid tumor such as melanoma, head and neck, liver or kidney cancer. This CDR3 is CASSGRVPETQYF. CDR3 in DNA: TGTGCCAGTAGCGGTAGGGTCCCGGAGACCCAGTACTTC.